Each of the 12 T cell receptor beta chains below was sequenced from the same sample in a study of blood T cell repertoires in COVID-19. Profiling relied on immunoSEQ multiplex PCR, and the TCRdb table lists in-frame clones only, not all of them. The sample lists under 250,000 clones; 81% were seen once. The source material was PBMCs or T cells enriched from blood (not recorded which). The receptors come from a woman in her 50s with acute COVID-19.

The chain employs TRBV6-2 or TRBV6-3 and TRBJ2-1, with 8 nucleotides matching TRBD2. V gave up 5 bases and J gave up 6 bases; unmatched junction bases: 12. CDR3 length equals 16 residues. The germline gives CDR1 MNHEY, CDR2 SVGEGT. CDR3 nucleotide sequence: TGTGCCAGCAGTGACCGGGGGGTAGCGGGGTTCAATGAGCAGTTCTTC. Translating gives CASSDRGVAGFNEQFF.

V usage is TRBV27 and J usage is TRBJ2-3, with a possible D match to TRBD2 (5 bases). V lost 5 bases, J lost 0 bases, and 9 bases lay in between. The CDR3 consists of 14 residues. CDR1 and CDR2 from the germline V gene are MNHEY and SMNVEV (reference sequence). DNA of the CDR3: TGTGCCAGCAGTAGCGGTCACAGCACAGATACGCAGTATTTT. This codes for CASSSGHSTDTQYF.

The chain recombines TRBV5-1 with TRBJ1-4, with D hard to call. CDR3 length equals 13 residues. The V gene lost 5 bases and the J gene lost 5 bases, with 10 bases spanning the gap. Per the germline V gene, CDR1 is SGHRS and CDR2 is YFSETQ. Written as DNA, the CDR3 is TGCGCCAGCAGTTTGACCCTAAATGAAAAACTGTTTTTT. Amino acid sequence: CASSLTLNEKLFF.

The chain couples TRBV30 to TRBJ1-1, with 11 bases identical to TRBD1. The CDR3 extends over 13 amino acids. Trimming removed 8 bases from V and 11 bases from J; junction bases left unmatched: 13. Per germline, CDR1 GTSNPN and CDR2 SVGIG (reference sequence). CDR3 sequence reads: CARRIGTGGSAFF. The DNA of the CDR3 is TGTGCCCGTAGGATTGGGACAGGGGGGTCGGCTTTCTTT.

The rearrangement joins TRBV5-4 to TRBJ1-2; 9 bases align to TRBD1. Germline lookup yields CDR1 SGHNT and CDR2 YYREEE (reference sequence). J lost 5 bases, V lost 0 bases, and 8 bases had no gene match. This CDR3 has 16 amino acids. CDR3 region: CASSLDSGTGPYGYTF. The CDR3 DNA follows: TGTGCCAGCAGCTTGGATTCCGGGACAGGGCCGTATGGCTACACCTTC.

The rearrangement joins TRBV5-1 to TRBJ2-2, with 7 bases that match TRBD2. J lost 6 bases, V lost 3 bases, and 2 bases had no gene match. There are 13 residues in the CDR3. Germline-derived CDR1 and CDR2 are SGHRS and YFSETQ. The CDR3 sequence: CASSWEGSGELFF. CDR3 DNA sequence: TGCGCCAGCAGCTGGGAGGGGTCCGGGGAGCTGTTTTTT.

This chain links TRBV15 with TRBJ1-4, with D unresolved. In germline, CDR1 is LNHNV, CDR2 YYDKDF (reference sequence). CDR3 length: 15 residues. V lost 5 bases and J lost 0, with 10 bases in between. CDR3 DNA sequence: TGTGCCACCAGCCCGGCGGGGTCAACTAATGAAAAACTGTTTTTT. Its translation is CATSPAGSTNEKLFF.

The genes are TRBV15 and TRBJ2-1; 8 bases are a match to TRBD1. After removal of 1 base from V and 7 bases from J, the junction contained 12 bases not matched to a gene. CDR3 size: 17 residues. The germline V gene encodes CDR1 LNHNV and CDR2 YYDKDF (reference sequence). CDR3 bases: TGTGCCACCAGCAGAGGGACAGGGTACACAGGAAGTAATGAGCAGTTCTTC. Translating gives CATSRGTGYTGSNEQFF.

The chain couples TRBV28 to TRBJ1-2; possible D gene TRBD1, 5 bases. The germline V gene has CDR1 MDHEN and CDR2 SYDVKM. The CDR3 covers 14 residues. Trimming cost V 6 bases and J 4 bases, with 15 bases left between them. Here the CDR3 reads CASSLRDGSYGYTF. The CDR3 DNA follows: TGTGCCAGCAGCCTAAGGGACGGGAGCTATGGCTACACCTTC.

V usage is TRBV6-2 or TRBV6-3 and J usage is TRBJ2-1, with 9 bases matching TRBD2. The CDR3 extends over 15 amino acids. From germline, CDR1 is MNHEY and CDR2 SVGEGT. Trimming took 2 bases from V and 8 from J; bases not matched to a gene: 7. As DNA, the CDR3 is TGTGCCAGCAGTTACATCGCGGGGGGGCCGTATGAGCAGTTCTTC. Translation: CASSYIAGGPYEQFF.

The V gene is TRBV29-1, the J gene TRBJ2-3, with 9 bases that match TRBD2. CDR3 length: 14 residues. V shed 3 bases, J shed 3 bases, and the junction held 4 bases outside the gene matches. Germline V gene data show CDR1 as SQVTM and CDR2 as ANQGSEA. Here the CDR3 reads CSVDLSGRTDTQYF. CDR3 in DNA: TGCAGCGTTGACCTTAGCGGGAGAACAGATACGCAGTATTTT.

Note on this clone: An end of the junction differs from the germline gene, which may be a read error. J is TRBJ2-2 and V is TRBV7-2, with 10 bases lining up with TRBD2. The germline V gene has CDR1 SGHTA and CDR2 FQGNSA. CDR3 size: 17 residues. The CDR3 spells CASSPSRLAGTTGELFF. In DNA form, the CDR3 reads TGTGCTAGCAGCCCCTCTCGACTAGCGGGTACCACCGGGGAGCTGTTTTTT.